Detailed here is one TCR beta chain. Its cognate antigen is unknown. Generated by immunoSEQ multiplex PCR, the TCRdb table keeps only in-frame clones and is missing some. The sample yields some 7,100 clones, roughly four fifths seen once. The data were taken from a study of T cells after posttransplantation cyclophosphamide. General study points: Recipient CMV seropositivity and CMV reactivation strongly tracked TRB clonality. Tissue-infiltrating T cells from skin or gut overlapped little with blood T cells. Later post-transplant blood repertoires were often dominated by donor CD8+ memory clones.

Germline-derived CDR1 and CDR2 are LNHDA and SQIVND (reference sequence). This CDR3 has 15 residues. With 6 bases removed from V and 4 bases from J, the gap between germline ends came to 19 bases. Treatment was busulfan-fludarabine conditioning, a marrow graft, and cyclophosphamide on days +3 and +4. The receptor's source is a female patient aged 40 to 50 who received an allogeneic stem cell transplant from a related donor, was CMV-positive, and had no GVHD. The graft donor may have given rise to some T cells. Here the sequenced sample was CD4+ T cells sorted from blood, taken 1162 days after allogeneic stem cell transplant with posttransplant cyclophosphamide. V and J are TRBV19 and TRBJ2-7; possibly TRBD1 for D (5 bases). CDR3 bases: TGTGCCAGTAGGGGTAGGCGGCAGGGTGTTTACGAGCAGTACTTC. Residues: CASRGRRQGVYEQYF.